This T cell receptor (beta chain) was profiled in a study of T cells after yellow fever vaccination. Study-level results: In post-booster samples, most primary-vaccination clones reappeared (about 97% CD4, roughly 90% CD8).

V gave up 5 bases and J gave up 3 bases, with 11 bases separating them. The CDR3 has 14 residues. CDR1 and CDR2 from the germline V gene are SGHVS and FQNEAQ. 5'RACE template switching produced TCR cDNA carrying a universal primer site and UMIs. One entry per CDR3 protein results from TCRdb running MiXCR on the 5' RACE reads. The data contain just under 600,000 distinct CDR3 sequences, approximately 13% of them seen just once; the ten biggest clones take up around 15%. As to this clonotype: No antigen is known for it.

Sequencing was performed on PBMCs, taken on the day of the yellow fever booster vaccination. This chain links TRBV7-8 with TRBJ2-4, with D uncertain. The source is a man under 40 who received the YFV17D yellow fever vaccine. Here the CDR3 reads CASSTHGVKNIQYF. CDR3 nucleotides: TGTGCCAGCAGCACACATGGGGTCAAAAACATTCAGTACTTC.